The 32 T cell receptor beta chains reported below all come from one sample, sequenced in a study of T cells in tuberculosis. TCRdb's copy holds only in-frame clones and misses some; the assay was immunoSEQ multiplex PCR. The sample includes around 30,000 clones, approximately 93% of them seen just once. Described time point: new active TB diagnosis, blood taken before or within 7 days of starting treatment. The source material was PBMCs, sampled at tuberculosis diagnosis. These receptors all come from an adult with tuberculosis.

V usage is TRBV25-1 and J usage is TRBJ2-5; 7 positions agree with TRBD2. Germline CDR1 MGHDK, CDR2 SYGVNS. The ends lost 8 bases at V and 4 bases at J; junction bases unmatched: 22. The CDR3 is 18 amino acids. CDR3 sequence reads: CASQSATGGSLLGETQYF. CDR3 DNA: TGTGCCAGCCAAAGTGCGACGGGAGGAAGCTTATTGGGAGAGACCCAGTACTTC. Together with reference TRBV25-1 and TRBJ2-5, the CDR3 gives the full variable domain: EADIYQTPRYLVIGTGKKITLECSQTMGHDKMYWYQQDPGMELHLIHYSYGVNSTEKGDLSSESTVSRIRTEHFPLTLESARPSHTSQYLCASQSATGGSLLGETQYFGPGTRLLVL.

The rearrangement joins TRBV5-1 to TRBJ2-1; TRBD2 matches at 12 bases. Germline trimming cut 1 base from V and 5 bases from J; bases unmatched to any gene: 4. This CDR3 has 16 residues. Germline-derived CDR1 and CDR2 are SGHRS and YFSETQ. CDR3 nucleotide sequence: TGCGCCAGCAGCTTGTATCGACTAGCGGGAGACAATGAGCAGTTCTTC. This gives the protein CASSLYRLAGDNEQFF.

The chain couples TRBV27 to TRBJ1-1, with 8 bases identical to TRBD1. The V and J ends lost 4 bases and 7 bases, in that order; junction bases with no gene match: 14. Germline lookup yields CDR1 MNHEY and CDR2 SMNVEV (reference sequence). There are 16 residues in the CDR3. This CDR3 reads CASSSAGTGPSGEAFF. CDR3 in DNA: TGTGCCAGCAGTTCGGCCGGGACAGGACCCTCGGGTGAAGCTTTCTTT.

The V gene is TRBV5-1, the J gene TRBJ2-1; D is perhaps TRBD2 (6 bases). The CDR3 contains 16 residues. CDR1 and CDR2 from the germline V gene are SGHRS and YFSETQ. Trimming removed 0 bases at V and 1 base at J, with 11 bases between. CDR3 sequence: CASSLGGTQSYNEQFF. For the CDR3, the DNA is TGCGCCAGCAGCTTGGGTGGGACTCAATCCTACAATGAGCAGTTCTTC.

The V and J genes are TRBV4-1 and TRBJ1-5; D is perhaps TRBD1 (5 bases). CDR3 length: 14 amino acids. V shed 0 bases and J shed 7 bases, with 10 bases lying between them. CDR1 MGHRA and CDR2 YSYEKL come from the germline V gene. The CDR3: CASSQEVSGQPQHF. CDR3 bases: TGCGCCAGCAGCCAAGAAGTGTCAGGGCAGCCCCAGCATTTT.

This chain uses TRBV5-5 with TRBJ2-7; TRBD1 might be the D (5 bases). V dropped 0 bases and J dropped 4 bases, with 11 bases sitting between them. The CDR3 contains 14 residues. Looked up from germline, CDR1 is SGHKS and CDR2 is YYEKEE (reference sequence). The CDR3 region is CASSLAGHIYEQYF. The CDR3 DNA follows: TGTGCCAGCAGCTTGGCCGGACACATATACGAGCAGTACTTC.

The chain employs TRBV6-1 and TRBJ1-1; a possible D gene is TRBD1 (6 bases). Germline loops: CDR1 MNHNS, CDR2 SASEGT. There are 14 residues in the CDR3. Trimming cost V 7 bases and J 2 bases, with 14 bases left between them. The CDR3 region is CASTPRDTNTEAFF. The CDR3 DNA sequence: TGTGCCAGCACTCCCCGGGACACCAACACTGAAGCTTTCTTT.

Of note for this clone: The sample contains more than one DNA sequence encoding this CDR3. This rearrangement joins TRBV27 to TRBJ2-2, with 7 bases that match TRBD2. Germline values: CDR1 MNHEY, CDR2 SMNVEV (reference sequence). V was clipped by 2 bases and J by 1 base; unmatched bases: 4. The CDR3 runs 16 residues. CDR3 sequence reads: CASSLGLAVNTGELFF. The CDR3 DNA sequence: TGTGCCAGCAGTTTAGGTCTAGCGGTGAACACCGGGGAGCTGTTTTTT.

This chain connects TRBV4-1 to TRBJ1-4; TRBD1 is a possible D gene (5 bases). V lost 4 bases to trimming and J lost 12 bases, with 12 bases between them. CDR3 length equals 12 residues. Germline assignment: CDR1 MGHRA and CDR2 YSYEKL. Here the CDR3 reads CASSLRQGELFF. Here the CDR3 DNA reads TGCGCCAGCAGCCTAAGACAAGGGGAACTGTTTTTT.

This chain links TRBV6-5 with TRBJ1-4; D remains ambiguous. This CDR3 is built from 12 residues. The V gene lost 8 bases and the J gene lost 5 bases, with 9 bases spanning the gap. Germline V lookup: CDR1 MNHEY, CDR2 SVGAGI. The CDR3 sequence is CASGSGNEKLFF. The CDR3 region has the DNA TGTGCCAGCGGGAGCGGAAATGAAAAACTGTTTTTT.

The V call is TRBV6-1, the J call TRBJ2-2; D possibly corresponds to TRBD1 (5 bases). The CDR3 sequence is 15 residues long. Germline V lookup: CDR1 MNHNS, CDR2 SASEGT. The ends were cut back, 2 bases at V and 4 bases at J, with 11 bases in the middle. CDR3 in DNA: TGTGCCAGCAGTGAAATGACAGATATCACCGGGGAGCTGTTTTTT. This codes for CASSEMTDITGELFF.

The rearrangement joins TRBV18 to TRBJ1-3; D is perhaps TRBD1 (6 bases). Germline V gene lookup returns CDR1 KGHSH and CDR2 LQKENI. CDR3 length equals 15 residues. V shed 8 bases and J shed 0 bases, with 14 bases lying between them. DNA of the CDR3: TGTGCCAGCCCGACACAGGGTCTCTCTGGAAACACCATATATTTT. It specifies CASPTQGLSGNTIYF.

The rearrangement uses TRBV19 and TRBJ1-1; D uncertain. The CDR3 length is 14 residues. CDR1 LNHDA and CDR2 SQIVND come from the germline V gene (reference sequence). The V gene lost 6 bases and the J gene lost 1 base, with 12 bases spanning the gap. The CDR3 DNA reads TGTGCCAGTAGCCCCGCTAACGGGAACACTGAAGCTTTCTTT. This codes for CASSPANGNTEAFF.

This rearrangement joins TRBV15 to TRBJ2-1, with 7 bases lining up with TRBD2. The V segment lost 1 base and the J segment 4 bases; nucleotides outside the gene matches: 7. The CDR3 totals 16 residues. The germline gives CDR1 LNHNV, CDR2 YYDKDF (reference sequence). The CDR3 region is CATSRGTSGTYNEQFF. The CDR3, as DNA: TGTGCCACCAGCAGAGGCACCAGCGGGACTTACAATGAGCAGTTCTTC.

The chain employs TRBV6-5 and TRBJ2-1, with 11 nucleotides matching TRBD1. V trimming: 2 bases; J trimming: 7 bases; junction bases outside the gene matches: 7. Germline V CDR1 and CDR2: MNHEY, SVGAGI. The CDR3 totals 16 residues. The CDR3 sequence: CASSYTPGQGGNEQFF. Written as DNA, the CDR3 is TGTGCCAGCAGTTACACCCCGGGACAGGGGGGAAATGAGCAGTTCTTC.

The V gene is TRBV6-1, the J gene TRBJ1-1; 7 nucleotides match TRBD1. The CDR3 sequence is 14 residues long. Trimming at V came to 5 bases and at J to 7 bases, leaving 10 bases not matched to a gene. The germline V gene has CDR1 MNHNS and CDR2 SASEGT. The CDR3 bases are TGTGCCAGCAGTTCCTATGACAGGGTCAGTGAAGCTTTCTTT. This encodes CASSSYDRVSEAFF.

This rearrangement joins TRBV28 to TRBJ1-2, with a weak D call TRBD1 (6 bases). Per germline, CDR1 MDHEN and CDR2 SYDVKM. The V end was cut by 7 bases, the J end by 0 bases, with 18 bases between. This CDR3 has 16 amino acids. CDR3 loop: CASTGAGARANYGYTF. For the CDR3, the DNA is TGTGCCAGCACTGGCGCGGGGGCACGAGCTAACTATGGCTACACCTTC.

This sequence joins TRBV11-2 and TRBJ2-5; the D gene is possibly TRBD2 (7 bases). The CDR3 is made up of 15 amino acids. V gave up 1 base and J gave up 9 bases, with 18 bases separating them. The germline V gene encodes CDR1 SGHAT and CDR2 FQNNGV. The CDR3 reads CASSLGEGVGTPQYF. The CDR3 DNA follows: TGTGCCAGCAGCTTAGGGGAGGGGGTCGGAACTCCCCAGTACTTC.

V usage is TRBV28 and J usage is TRBJ2-7; the match to TRBD2 covers 15 bases. CDR1 is MDHEN, CDR2 SYDVKM, per germline. Losses at the gene ends were 4 bases for V and 0 bases for J; bases not matched to a gene: 4. The CDR3 sequence is 17 residues long. The CDR3 coding sequence is TGTGCCAGCAGTTCAGGACTAGCGGGAGGGAGCTCCTACGAGCAGTACTTC. This codes for CASSSGLAGGSSYEQYF.

This clone was observed once. The chain couples TRBV19 to TRBJ1-1, with 9 nucleotides matching TRBD1. The germline V gene has CDR1 LNHDA and CDR2 SQIVND (reference sequence). Losses at the gene ends were 8 bases for V and 6 bases for J; bases not matched to a gene: 13. The length of the CDR3 is 15 residues. This CDR3 reads CASRAEGQGKAEAFF. The DNA of the CDR3 is TGTGCCAGTCGGGCCGAGGGACAGGGAAAGGCTGAAGCTTTCTTT.

V and J are TRBV5-1 and TRBJ2-7; 8 bases are a match to TRBD1. Unmatched junction bases numbered 16, after V lost 4 bases and J lost 7 bases. From germline, CDR1 is SGHRS and CDR2 YFSETQ. The CDR3 extends over 16 amino acids. The CDR3 DNA is TGCGCCAGCAGCCGTGCCGGGACAGGTGACGCCCTTGAGCAGTACTTC. Translation gives CASSRAGTGDALEQYF.

The rearrangement uses TRBV9 and TRBJ2-1; 7 bases are a match to TRBD2. Germline CDR1 SGDLS, CDR2 YYNGEE. J was trimmed by 2 bases and V by 0 bases; bases with no gene match: 2. CDR3 length equals 15 residues. The CDR3 coding sequence is TGTGCCAGCAGCGTAGCGGCGGGGGCCTACAATGAGCAGTTCTTC. Protein sequence: CASSVAAGAYNEQFF.

This chain joins TRBV28 and TRBJ2-1, with 14 bases fitting TRBD2. V was clipped by 4 bases and J by 6 bases; unmatched bases: 5. The CDR3 sequence is 16 residues long. Germline CDR1 and CDR2: MDHEN and SYDVKM. The CDR3 is CASSSPGLAGANEQFF. The CDR3 DNA sequence: TGTGCCAGCAGTTCCCCGGGACTAGCGGGAGCCAATGAGCAGTTCTTC.

In DNA form, the CDR3 reads TGTGCCAGCAGCGTAGGGTCAGGGGTGGACTATGGCTACACCTTC. As protein: CASSVGSGVDYGYTF. The J gene is TRBJ1-2, the V gene TRBV9, with a tentative D call TRBD1 (6 bases). Germline CDR1 is SGDLS and CDR2 is YYNGEE. This CDR3 is 15 amino acids long. V lost 0 bases and J 3 bases, leaving 12 bases between the germline ends.

The chain couples TRBV19 to TRBJ2-7; no reliable D call. The V end lost 3 bases, the J end lost 3 bases, and 6 bases lay between the germline ends. Germline loops: CDR1 LNHDA, CDR2 SQIVND (reference sequence). The CDR3 is 12 residues long. CDR3 residues: CASSMNSYEQYF. DNA of the CDR3: TGTGCCAGTAGTATGAACAGCTACGAGCAGTACTTC.

The rearrangement joins TRBV2 to TRBJ1-3; D ambiguous. Trimming shortened V by 6 bases and J by 1 base, and 25 bases separated the two germline ends. Germline lookup yields CDR1 SNHLY and CDR2 FYNNEI. This CDR3 is 19 amino acids long. The chain's CDR3 is CASSGSGPFQVFSGNTIYF. The CDR3 region has the DNA TGTGCCAGCAGCGGTAGTGGTCCCTTTCAGGTTTTTTCTGGAAACACCATATATTTT.

CDR3 bases: TGCGCCAGCAGCCAAGATGCGGGCAGTTTCTACGAGCAGTACTTC. This codes for CASSQDAGSFYEQYF. The rearrangement links TRBV4-1 to TRBJ2-7, with D possibly TRBD2 on 5 matching bases. The CDR3 extends over 15 amino acids. Deletions cut 0 bases from V and 3 bases from J, with 12 bases between. In germline, CDR1 is MGHRA, CDR2 YSYEKL.

This clone appeared a single time. The chain recombines TRBV6-6 with TRBJ1-1, with a weak D call TRBD1 (6 bases). The CDR3 length is 12 residues. Trimming cost V 5 bases and J 5 bases, with 9 bases left between them. CDR1 and CDR2 (germline): MNHNY, SVGAGI (reference sequence). In DNA form, the CDR3 reads TGTGCCAGCAGTCAGGACAGAACTGAAGCTTTCTTT. Amino acids: CASSQDRTEAFF.

The V and J genes are TRBV4-1 and TRBJ2-7; D unresolved. Germline V lookup: CDR1 MGHRA, CDR2 YSYEKL. The CDR3 runs to 15 residues. V was clipped by 0 bases and J by 1 base, with 10 bases between them. CDR3 DNA sequence: TGCGCCAGCAGCCAAGACGAGGAAGAGTCCTACGAGCAGTACTTC. The encoded protein is CASSQDEEESYEQYF.

The chain is built from TRBV6-1 and TRBJ1-1, with D unclear. V was shortened by 3 bases and J by 0 bases, with 17 bases between the two germline ends. The CDR3 runs to 17 residues. The germline CDR1 and CDR2 sequences are MNHNS and SASEGT. The CDR3 loop is CASSDSFRNLMNTEAFF. The CDR3 bases are TGTGCCAGCAGTGATTCCTTCAGGAATCTTATGAACACTGAAGCTTTCTTT.

This chain joins TRBV6-6 and TRBJ2-1, with TRBD1 matching 8 bases. Trimming took 6 bases from V and 0 from J; bases not matched to a gene: 4. CDR1 MNHNY and CDR2 SVGAGI come from the germline V gene (reference sequence). CDR3 length: 15 amino acids. The CDR3 region has the DNA TGTGCCAGCAGCCAAGACAGGGGCTCCTACAATGAGCAGTTCTTC. Its protein is CASSQDRGSYNEQFF.

This clone turned up a few times. The rearrangement uses TRBV6-1 and TRBJ2-6, with a weak D call TRBD2 (5 bases). Germline lookup yields CDR1 MNHNS and CDR2 SASEGT. Trimming pared 4 bases from V and 0 bases from J, leaving 7 bases between. This CDR3 is 15 amino acids long. CDR3 sequence (DNA): TGTGCCAGCAGTGTCCGGGACTCTGGGGCCAACGTCCTGACTTTC. As protein: CASSVRDSGANVLTF.